These 17 T cell receptor beta chains came from one sample sequenced in a study of OX40 agonist ivuxolimab in advanced cancers. Profiled with immunoSEQ multiplex PCR; TCRdb holds only in-frame clones, not every one. Here the sample spans about 100,000 clones, approximately 89% being singletons. The sequenced sample was CD4+ or CD8+ T cells sorted from blood, obtained in a trial of the OX40 agonist ivuxolimab. The source is an adult with an advanced solid tumor such as melanoma, head and neck, liver or kidney cancer.

This clone has just a few counts. V gene TRBV5-1 combines with J gene TRBJ1-3; D is ambiguous. CDR1 SGHRS and CDR2 YFSETQ come from the germline V gene. This CDR3 comprises 12 residues. Trimming shortened V by 6 bases and J by 0 bases, and 4 bases separated the two germline ends. The CDR3 DNA sequence: TGCGCCAGCAAAGACTCTGGAAACACCATATATTTT. Its protein is CASKDSGNTIYF. Full variable domain (remainder filled in from reference TRBV5-1 and TRBJ1-3): KAGVTQTPRYLIKTRGQQVTLSCSPISGHRSVSWYQQTPGQGLQFLFEYFSETQRNKGNFPGRFSGRQFSNSRSEMNVSTLELGDSALYLCASKDSGNTIYFGEGSWLTVV.

The V gene is TRBV9, the J gene TRBJ2-1; 8 nucleotides line up with TRBD2. The CDR3 is 16 residues long. Trimming took 4 bases from V and 3 from J; bases not matched to a gene: 9. Germline-derived CDR1 and CDR2 are SGDLS and YYNGEE. CDR3 protein: CASSPDGGGYYNEQFF. CDR3 DNA: TGTGCCAGCAGCCCAGACGGCGGGGGGTACTACAATGAGCAGTTCTTC.

V and J are TRBV5-6 and TRBJ2-2; 9 bases match TRBD1. V gave up 1 base and J gave up 4 bases; unmatched junction bases: 5. The CDR3 sequence is 16 residues long. CDR1 is SGHDT and CDR2 is YYEEEE in the germline V gene. The CDR3 loop is CASSLLRTGVTGELFF. In DNA, the CDR3 is TGTGCCAGCAGCTTGCTAAGGACAGGGGTCACCGGGGAGCTGTTTTTT.

J is TRBJ2-1 and V is TRBV21-1; the D call TRBD2 from the table was never checked on the DNA. TRBV21-1 represents a pseudogene. CDR3 length equals 18 residues. CDR3 nucleotides: TGTGCCAGCAGCAAAAATCGGCGGGAGAAGTGCTCCTACAATGAGCAGTTCTTC. This codes for CASSKNRREKCSYNEQFF.

V and J are TRBV27 and TRBJ2-1, with 10 bases fitting TRBD1. The length of the CDR3 is 15 residues. The V gene's germline CDR1 is MNHEY and CDR2 SMNVEV (reference sequence). V trimming: 6 bases; J trimming: 7 bases; junction bases outside the gene matches: 9. The CDR3 reads CASSFGQGVLNEQFF. The CDR3 coding sequence is TGTGCCAGCAGCTTCGGACAGGGGGTACTAAATGAGCAGTTCTTC.

CDR3 sequence (DNA): TGTGCCAGCAGCAAGAGGTCGGGGGGGCCCGATACGCAGTATTTT. It yields the protein CASSKRSGGPDTQYF. V and J are TRBV21-1 and TRBJ2-3; the table assigns TRBD2, which was not confirmed against the DNA. TRBV21-1 is noted as a pseudogene. The length of the CDR3 is 15 residues.

V is TRBV5-1 and J is TRBJ2-5, with D unresolved. Per the germline V gene, CDR1 is SGHRS and CDR2 is YFSETQ. The CDR3 has 14 amino acids. V lost 3 bases and J lost 2, with 11 bases in between. CDR3 amino acids: CASSSGDPQETQYF. The CDR3 nucleotides are TGCGCCAGCAGCTCCGGTGATCCGCAAGAGACCCAGTACTTC.

For this clone: This CDR3 is also generated by other DNA sequences in the sample. The chain employs TRBV6-1 and TRBJ1-5; the match to TRBD1 covers 8 bases. V was clipped by 0 bases and J by 7 bases; unmatched bases: 5. The CDR3 runs 15 residues. Germline V gene lookup returns CDR1 MNHNS and CDR2 SASEGT. CDR3 nucleotides: TGTGCCAGCAGTGAAGCGCAGGGGGCTGGACAGCCCCAGCATTTT. Translating gives CASSEAQGAGQPQHF.

V is TRBV6-1 and J is TRBJ1-5; D perhaps matches TRBD1 (6 bases). Germline V CDR1 and CDR2: MNHNS, SASEGT. The CDR3 covers 15 residues. Trimming stripped 3 bases from V and 6 bases from J, with 15 bases between. CDR3 protein: CASSEQGRGGQPQHF. The CDR3 DNA reads TGTGCCAGCAGTGAGCAGGGGAGAGGCGGTCAGCCCCAGCATTTT.

This rearrangement joins TRBV7-9 to TRBJ1-2, with TRBD1 matching over 10 bases. There are 13 residues in the CDR3. V shed 5 bases and J 6 bases; nucleotides not matched to a gene: 3. Per germline, CDR1 SEHNR and CDR2 FQNEAQ (reference sequence). The CDR3 spells CASSTDRGHGYTF. For the CDR3, the DNA is TGTGCCAGCAGCACCGACAGGGGGCATGGCTACACCTTC.

This clone has a single count. V and J are TRBV21-1 and TRBJ2-5; the D call in the table, TRBD1, was not verified against the DNA. TRBV21-1 is recorded as a pseudogene. The CDR3 consists of 17 residues. CDR3 region: CASSKKEPAGSWETQYF. The CDR3 nucleotides read TGTGCCAGCAGCAAAAAGGAACCAGCAGGTTCGTGGGAGACCCAGTACTTC.

This chain links TRBV9 with TRBJ2-2; D remains ambiguous. Looked up from germline, CDR1 is SGDLS and CDR2 is YYNGEE. This CDR3 has 13 amino acids. V was pared by 0 bases and J by 3 bases, with 3 bases between. CDR3 residues: CASSVDYTGELFF. The CDR3 DNA reads TGTGCCAGCAGCGTAGACTACACCGGGGAGCTGTTTTTT.

The chain recombines TRBV27 with TRBJ1-1; D gene unclear. V lost 9 bases and J lost 1, with 12 bases in between. Germline lookup yields CDR1 MNHEY and CDR2 SMNVEV (reference sequence). CDR3 length: 13 amino acids. This CDR3 is CASGRIGNTEAFF. For the CDR3, the DNA is TGTGCCAGTGGGAGAATAGGGAACACTGAAGCTTTCTTT.

The CDR3 DNA reads as TGTGCCAGCTCACCAAGGGAGGCCAAAAACATTCAGTACTTC. Residues: CASSPREAKNIQYF. The chain links TRBV18 to TRBJ2-4; D is possibly TRBD2 (5 bases). The CDR3 runs 14 residues. Germline V gives CDR1 KGHSH, CDR2 LQKENI. V was cut by 2 bases and J by 1 base, with 6 bases left in between.

The chain uses TRBV30 and TRBJ2-7; D is perhaps TRBD1 or TRBD2 (5 bases each). The CDR3 is made up of 13 amino acids. Trimming pared 2 bases from V and 6 bases from J, leaving 14 bases between. Germline loops: CDR1 GTSNPN, CDR2 SVGIG (reference sequence). The CDR3 nucleotides are TGTGCCTGGAGTAGGGACCCCGAGAGCGAGCAGTACTTC. Translated, it gives CAWSRDPESEQYF. Looking up the rest from reference TRBV30 and TRBJ2-7 gives the full variable domain: SQTIHQWPATLVQPVGSPLSLECTVEGTSNPNLYWYRQAAGRGLQLLFYSVGIGQISSEVPQNLSASRPQDRQFILSSKKLLLSDSGFYLCAWSRDPESEQYFGPGTRLTVT.

This chain joins TRBV5-1 and TRBJ1-1; 8 nucleotides agree with TRBD1. V shed 1 base, J shed 1 base, and the junction held 9 bases outside the gene matches. This CDR3 region has 17 residues. Germline V gives CDR1 SGHRS, CDR2 YFSETQ. DNA of the CDR3: TGCGCCAGCAGCTTGAGGACAGGGACATTGGGGAACACTGAAGCTTTCTTT. It specifies CASSLRTGTLGNTEAFF.

The chain recombines TRBV5-1 with TRBJ2-5; TRBD1 agrees at 7 bases. Per the germline V gene, CDR1 is SGHRS and CDR2 is YFSETQ. The J segment lost 4 bases and the V segment lost 0 bases, leaving 9 bases of the junction unmatched. This CDR3 has 16 amino acids. The CDR3 protein is CASSLADPGQRETQYF. CDR3 bases: TGCGCCAGCAGCTTGGCCGATCCGGGACAGAGAGAGACCCAGTACTTC.